This TCR beta chain emerged from a study of cytomegalovirus exposure and HLA in healthy donors. Study-wide context: The platform used for the roughly 110 validation repertoires matched that of the approximately 670 first-cohort repertoires, a later analysis reported.

The CDR3 length is 16 residues. V lost 6 bases to trimming and J lost 7 bases; unmatched junction nucleotides: 12. Germline V gene data show CDR1 as MNHEY and CDR2 as SMNVEV (reference sequence). Produced via immunoSEQ multiplex PCR; TCRdb's table is partial and in-frame only. The sample shows 70,000 to 95,000 clones, roughly 93% of them seen only once. The sequenced material came from PBMCs. This sequence originates from a woman in her 30s in good health and CMV-seronegative. This rearrangement joins TRBV27 to TRBJ1-6; 7 bases agree with TRBD1. CDR3 in amino acids: CASSLSGTVLNSPLHF. CDR3 nucleotide sequence: TGTGCCAGCAGCCTCTCCGGGACAGTTTTAAATTCACCCCTCCACTTT.